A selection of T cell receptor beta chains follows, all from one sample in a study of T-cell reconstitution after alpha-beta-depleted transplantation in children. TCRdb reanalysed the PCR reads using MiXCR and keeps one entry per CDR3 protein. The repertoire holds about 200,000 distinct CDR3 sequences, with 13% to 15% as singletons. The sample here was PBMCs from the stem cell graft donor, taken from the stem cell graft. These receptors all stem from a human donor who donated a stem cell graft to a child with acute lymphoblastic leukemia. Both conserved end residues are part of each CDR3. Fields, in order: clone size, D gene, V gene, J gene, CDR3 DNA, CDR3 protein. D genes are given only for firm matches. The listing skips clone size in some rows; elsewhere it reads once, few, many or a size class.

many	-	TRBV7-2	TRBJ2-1	TGTGCCAGCAGCCCCTCGCCCGGGAATTACAATGAGCAGTTCTTC	CASSPSPGNYNEQFF
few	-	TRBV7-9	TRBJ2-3	TGTGCCAGCAGCCCCGGGGAGTCCCCAGATACGCAGTATTTT	CASSPGESPDTQYF
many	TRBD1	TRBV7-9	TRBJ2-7	TGTGCCAGCAGCTTAGGGGACAGACCCTACGAGCAGTACTTC	CASSLGDRPYEQYF
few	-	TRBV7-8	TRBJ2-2	TGTGCCAGCAGCTTACAATTCTCCACGAACACCGGGGAGCTGTTTTTT	CASSLQFSTNTGELFF
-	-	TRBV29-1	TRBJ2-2	TGCAGCGTTGTGGGTGGGACCCGGGACCCCGGGGAGCTGTTTTTT	CSVVGGTRDPGELFF
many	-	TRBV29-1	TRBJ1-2	TGCAGCGCCTTAGGCTACACCTTC	CSALGYTF
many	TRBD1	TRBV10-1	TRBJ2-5	TGCGCCAGCAGTATCCGGACAGGGGCAGGGGAGACCCAGTACTTC	CASSIRTGAGETQYF
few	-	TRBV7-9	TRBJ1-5	TGTGCCAGCAGCTTATTGGGGGGACCTAATCAGCCCCAGCATTTT	CASSLLGGPNQPQHF
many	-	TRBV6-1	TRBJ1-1	TGTGCCAGCACGGCAGGGGAGAACACTGAAGCTTTCTTT	CASTAGENTEAFF
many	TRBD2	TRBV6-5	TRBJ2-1	TGTGCCAGCAGTTACACGCGGGGAGGGAATGAGCAGTTCTTC	CASSYTRGGNEQFF
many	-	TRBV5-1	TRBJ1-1	TGCGCCAGCAGCTTGTTGCCGCAAGGCAGGAACACTGAAGCTTTCTTT	CASSLLPQGRNTEAFF
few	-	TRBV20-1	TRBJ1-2	TGCAGTGCTTCGCCTCAGGGAATTTGGGGCTACACCTTC	CSASPQGIWGYTF
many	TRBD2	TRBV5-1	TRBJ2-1	TGCGCCAGCAGCTTACCAGTCTTTGGGACTAGCGGGAACCAAGACTACAATGAGCAGTTCTTC	CASSLPVFGTSGNQDYNEQFF
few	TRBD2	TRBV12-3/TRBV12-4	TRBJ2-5	TGTGCCAGCAGCTCAAACGCGGGCGGGGGAGAGACCCAGTACTTC	CASSSNAGGGETQYF
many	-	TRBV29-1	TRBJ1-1	TGCAGCGTTGATGCAGCTTTCTTT	CSVDAAFF
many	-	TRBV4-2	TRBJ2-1	TGTGCCAGCAGCCGCCCGGGAGTGGTCAATGAGCAGTTCTTC	CASSRPGVVNEQFF
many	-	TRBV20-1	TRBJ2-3	TGCAGTGCTAGATGGGGGGAAGCACTTCGATCTAGCACAGATACGCAGTATTTT	CSARWGEALRSSTDTQYF